The T cell receptor (beta chain) described here comes from a study of blood T cell repertoires in COVID-19. Study information: Some COVID-19 samples were acute and others convalescent; all came from the United States, Italy and Spain.

CDR3 length equals 14 residues. CDR1 is LGHDT and CDR2 is YNNKEL in the germline V gene (reference sequence). Trimming stripped 4 bases from V and 6 bases from J, with 12 bases between. Followed longitudinally, the Seattle patients had been enrolled during active infection. TCRdb's table, derived via immunoSEQ multiplex PCR, lists solely in-frame clones and lacks some. The sample has some 200,000 clones, less than 95% seen once. The receptor's source is a man in his thirties or forties with COVID-19, enrolled during active disease. Source material: peripheral blood. This rearrangement joins TRBV3-1 (or the pseudogene TRBV3-2) to TRBJ2-2; TRBD1 is a possible D gene (5 bases). The CDR3 DNA reads TGTGCCAGCAGCCTTTCCAGGGCCCCCGGGGAGCTGTTTTTT. This translates into CASSLSRAPGELFF.